This T cell receptor beta chain came from a study of human thymus T cells. Findings and limits, study-wide: There appeared to be biased usage of V and J genes in thymic and blood repertoires.

The repertoire was sequenced with immunoSEQ multiplex PCR; TCRdb's copy has only in-frame clones and lacks some. The sample carries approximately 46,000 clones, approximately 95% recorded once. The CDR3 is made up of 15 amino acids. Details on this clone: Its antigen remains unidentified.

The sequence derives from a girl in the first two years of life with a congenital heart defect but otherwise immunologically healthy. The rearrangement uses TRBV21-1 and TRBJ2-5; the table's TRBD2 call for D was not verified on the DNA. TRBV21-1 has pseudogene status. Sequenced material: blood. CDR3 residues: CASSNGLDCRETQYF. The CDR3 DNA reads as TGTGCCAGCAGCAACGGATTGGACTGCCGAGAGACCCAGTACTTC.